This T cell receptor beta chain was identified during a study of T cells in Graves' hyperthyroidism and ophthalmopathy. Overall study: Sampling of peripheral blood happened at initial diagnosis, prior to any treatment. The study's findings and limits: Prediction of ophthalmopathy progression came a median around 6 months pre-onset.

Clinical symptoms, serum thyroxine, TRAb, thyroid ultrasound and orbital computed tomography informed diagnoses. This clonotype has ten or more counts. Its antigen is still unknown. From germline, CDR1 is LNHNV and CDR2 YYDKDF (reference sequence). The CDR3 spans 15 residues. Trimming took off 0 bases at V and 10 bases at J, with 18 bases between the two ends. Amplification targeted TCR beta CDR3 regions from RNA transcripts. TCR CDR3 underwent first-round RT-PCR with the HTBI primer set. TCRdb analysed the multiplex PCR reads with MiXCR anew, one entry per CDR3 protein. The sample yields around 760,000 distinct CDR3 sequences, 35% seen once.

The V call is TRBV15, the J call TRBJ1-1; no clear D gene. The source is a woman between 40 and 55 years old with Graves' hyperthyroidism. The sequenced material came from blood. The CDR3 DNA sequence: TGTGCCACCAGCAGAGATGGAGTTGGGATGCGGGGAGCTTTCTTT. This sequence encodes CATSRDGVGMRGAFF.